The rows below give T cell receptor beta chains drawn from one sample of a study of T-cell reconstitution after alpha-beta-depleted transplantation in children. Each CDR3 protein gets one entry after TCRdb re-called the PCR reads with MiXCR. The top ten clones hold roughly an eighth of a sample with 600,000 or so distinct CDR3 sequences, more than 20% of them seen once. Specimen: PBMCs, mostly from graft donor cells, collected 360 days after TCRalphabeta/CD19-depleted stem cell transplant. These receptors were collected from a boy less than two years old who had a stem cell transplant for acute myeloid leukemia, so the T cells may come from the graft donor. Both conserved end residues are part of each CDR3. The order of the fields is CDR3 DNA, CDR3 protein, J gene, clone size, D gene, V gene. A D gene is named only where the DNA matches it firmly. Only some rows state a clone size, as once, few, many or a class for expanded clones.

TGTGCCAGCAGTTACCCCCGCTGGGGCCAAGAGACCCAGTACTTC | CASSYPRWGQETQYF | TRBJ2-5 | many | NA | TRBV6-5
TGTGCCAGCAGCCAAGTGGCGGGGGGGCTTTCTTGGACAGATACGCAGTATTTT | CASSQVAGGLSWTDTQYF | TRBJ2-3 | many | TRBD2 | TRBV14
TGTGCCAGCAGCCAAGATCGGGAGTCCACCGGGGAGCTGTTTTTT | CASSQDRESTGELFF | TRBJ2-2 | few | NA | TRBV3-1
TGTGCCAGCAGAAGACAGGGGGGTTATAACGAGCAGTACTTC | CASRRQGGYNEQYF | TRBJ2-7 | many | TRBD1 | TRBV2
TGTGCCAGCAGTTGGGGTGAGAGGGTCGCTCAGCCCCAGCATTTT | CASSWGERVAQPQHF | TRBJ1-5 | NA | NA | TRBV6-5
TGTGCCATCAGTGATCAGGGGGGAAGTCAGCCCCAGCATTTT | CAISDQGGSQPQHF | TRBJ1-5 | few | TRBD1 | TRBV10-3
TGCAGTGCCAAGCCGGGACAGGGTGGACAGCCCCAGCATTTT | CSAKPGQGGQPQHF | TRBJ1-5 | NA | TRBD1 | TRBV20-1
TGTGCCAGCAGCTTAGGAGAAGGGTCACCCCTCCACTTT | CASSLGEGSPLHF | TRBJ1-6 | few | NA | TRBV7-9
TGTGCCAGCAGCCCGAATAAAGATACGCAGTATTTT | CASSPNKDTQYF | TRBJ2-3 | NA | NA | TRBV11-2
TGCAGTGCTAGTGGCAGGGTCAGCTATGGCTACACCTTC | CSASGRVSYGYTF | TRBJ1-2 | NA | NA | TRBV20-1
TGTGCCACCAGCGGTCGACTAGCGGCTAGCACAGATACGCAGTATTTT | CATSGRLAASTDTQYF | TRBJ2-3 | NA | TRBD2 | TRBV15
TGTGCCAGCAGCCGGAAGGAGACCCGGGCCACCGGGGAGCTGTTTTTT | CASSRKETRATGELFF | TRBJ2-2 | NA | NA | TRBV7-4
TGTGCCAGCAGGGGGGGTGAGCAGTTCTTC | CASRGGEQFF | TRBJ2-1 | NA | NA | TRBV12-3/TRBV12-4
TGTGCCAGCAGTGAGTCTCGGGGGGGCAGTGAGCAGTTCTTC | CASSESRGGSEQFF | TRBJ2-1 | many | TRBD2 | TRBV6-4
TGTGCCAGCGGCGACTACTTATGGGGCTGGCAGTTCTTC | CASGDYLWGWQFF | TRBJ2-1 | NA | NA | TRBV12-3/TRBV12-4
TGTGCCAGCCGAGACAGGGGGGGGACAGATACGCAGTATTTT | CASRDRGGTDTQYF | TRBJ2-3 | few | TRBD1 | TRBV6-1